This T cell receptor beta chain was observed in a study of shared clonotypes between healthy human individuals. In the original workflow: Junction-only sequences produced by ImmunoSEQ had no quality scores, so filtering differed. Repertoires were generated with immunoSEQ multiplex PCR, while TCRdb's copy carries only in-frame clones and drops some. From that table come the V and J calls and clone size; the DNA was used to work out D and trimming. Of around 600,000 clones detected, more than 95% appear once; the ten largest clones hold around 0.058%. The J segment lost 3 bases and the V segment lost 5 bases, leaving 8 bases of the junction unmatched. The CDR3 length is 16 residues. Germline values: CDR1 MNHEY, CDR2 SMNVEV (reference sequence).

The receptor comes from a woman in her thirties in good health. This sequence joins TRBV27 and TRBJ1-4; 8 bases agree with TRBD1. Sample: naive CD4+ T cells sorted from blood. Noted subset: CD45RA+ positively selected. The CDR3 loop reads CASSPRRGLANEKLFF. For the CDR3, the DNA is TGTGCCAGCAGTCCACGCAGGGGGCTGGCTAATGAAAAACTGTTTTTT.